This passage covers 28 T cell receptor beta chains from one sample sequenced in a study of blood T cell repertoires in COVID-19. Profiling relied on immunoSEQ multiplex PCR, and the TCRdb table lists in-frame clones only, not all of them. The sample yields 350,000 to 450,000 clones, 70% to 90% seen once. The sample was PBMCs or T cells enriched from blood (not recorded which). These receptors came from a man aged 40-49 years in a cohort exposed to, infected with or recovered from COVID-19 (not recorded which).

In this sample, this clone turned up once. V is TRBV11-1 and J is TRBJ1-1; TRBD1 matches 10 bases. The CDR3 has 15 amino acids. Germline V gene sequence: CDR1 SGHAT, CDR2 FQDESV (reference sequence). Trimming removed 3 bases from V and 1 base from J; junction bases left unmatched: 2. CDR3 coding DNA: TGTGCCAGCAGCTTTGGGACAGGGGCGAACACTGAAGCTTTCTTT. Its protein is CASSFGTGANTEAFF.

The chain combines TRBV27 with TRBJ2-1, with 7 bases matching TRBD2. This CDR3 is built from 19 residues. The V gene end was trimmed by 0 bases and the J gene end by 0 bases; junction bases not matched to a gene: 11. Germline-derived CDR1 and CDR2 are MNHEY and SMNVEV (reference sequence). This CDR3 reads CASSLSPRAGPSSYNEQFF. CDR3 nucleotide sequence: TGTGCCAGCAGTTTATCACCGCGAGCGGGACCCAGCTCCTACAATGAGCAGTTCTTC.

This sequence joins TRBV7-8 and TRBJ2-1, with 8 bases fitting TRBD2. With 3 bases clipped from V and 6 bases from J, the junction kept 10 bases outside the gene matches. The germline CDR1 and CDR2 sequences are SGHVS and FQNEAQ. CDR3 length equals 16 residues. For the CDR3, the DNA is TGTGCCAGCAGCTTGACGGGAGGGACGGGGCCCAATGAGCAGTTCTTC. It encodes CASSLTGGTGPNEQFF.

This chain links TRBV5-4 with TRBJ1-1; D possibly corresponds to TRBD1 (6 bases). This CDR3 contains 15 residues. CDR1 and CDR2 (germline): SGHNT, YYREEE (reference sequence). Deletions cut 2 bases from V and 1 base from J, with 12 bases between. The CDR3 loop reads CASSFPGTQNTEAFF. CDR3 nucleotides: TGTGCCAGCAGCTTCCCCGGGACACAGAACACTGAAGCTTTCTTT.

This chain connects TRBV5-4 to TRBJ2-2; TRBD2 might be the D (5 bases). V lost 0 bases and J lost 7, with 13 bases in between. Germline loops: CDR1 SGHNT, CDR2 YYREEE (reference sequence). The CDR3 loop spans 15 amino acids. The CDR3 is CASSLAGKRSGELFF. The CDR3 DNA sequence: TGTGCCAGCAGCTTGGCCGGGAAAAGGAGCGGGGAGCTGTTTTTT.

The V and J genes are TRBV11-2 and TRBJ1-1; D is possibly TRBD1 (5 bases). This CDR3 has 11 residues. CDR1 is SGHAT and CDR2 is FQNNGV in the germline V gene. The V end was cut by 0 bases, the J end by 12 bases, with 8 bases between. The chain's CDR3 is CASSLDRDPFF. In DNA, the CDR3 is TGTGCCAGCAGCTTAGACAGGGATCCTTTCTTT.

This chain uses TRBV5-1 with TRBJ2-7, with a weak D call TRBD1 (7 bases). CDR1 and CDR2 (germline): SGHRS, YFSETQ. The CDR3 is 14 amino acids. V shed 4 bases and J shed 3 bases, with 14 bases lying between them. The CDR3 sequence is CASSGPGGLYEQYF. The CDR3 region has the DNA TGCGCCAGCAGCGGACCAGGGGGGCTCTACGAGCAGTACTTC.

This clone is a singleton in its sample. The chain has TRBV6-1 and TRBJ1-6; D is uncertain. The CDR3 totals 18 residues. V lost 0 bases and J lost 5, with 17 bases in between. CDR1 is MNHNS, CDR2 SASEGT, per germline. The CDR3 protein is CASSEAWGGNSNNSPLHF. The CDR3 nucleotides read TGTGCCAGCAGTGAAGCGTGGGGAGGGAACTCTAATAATTCACCCCTCCACTTT.

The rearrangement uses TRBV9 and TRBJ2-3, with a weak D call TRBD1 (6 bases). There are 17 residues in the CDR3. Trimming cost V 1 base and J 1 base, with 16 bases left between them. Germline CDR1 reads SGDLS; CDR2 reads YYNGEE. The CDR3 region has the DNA TGTGCCAGCAGCGTATCCCCATCAGGGGCGGGCACAGATACGCAGTATTTT. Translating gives CASSVSPSGAGTDTQYF.

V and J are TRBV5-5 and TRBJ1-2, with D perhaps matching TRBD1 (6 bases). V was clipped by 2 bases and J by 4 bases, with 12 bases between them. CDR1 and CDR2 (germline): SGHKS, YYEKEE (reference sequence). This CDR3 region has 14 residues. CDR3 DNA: TGTGCCAGCAGCTTCGCCGGGACATCCTATGGCTACACCTTC. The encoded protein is CASSFAGTSYGYTF.

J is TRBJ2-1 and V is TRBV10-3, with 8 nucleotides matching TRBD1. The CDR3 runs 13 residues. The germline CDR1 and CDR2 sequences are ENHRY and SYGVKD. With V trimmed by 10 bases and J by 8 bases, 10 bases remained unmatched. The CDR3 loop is CATATGAADEQFF. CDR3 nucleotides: TGTGCCACCGCGACAGGGGCTGCGGATGAGCAGTTCTTC.

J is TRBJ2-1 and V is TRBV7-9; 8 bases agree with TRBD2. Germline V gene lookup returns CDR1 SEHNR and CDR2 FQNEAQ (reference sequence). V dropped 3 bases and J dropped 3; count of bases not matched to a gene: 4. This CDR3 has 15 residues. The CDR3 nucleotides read TGTGCCAGCAGCTTCACTAGCGGACTCTACAATGAGCAGTTCTTC. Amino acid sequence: CASSFTSGLYNEQFF.

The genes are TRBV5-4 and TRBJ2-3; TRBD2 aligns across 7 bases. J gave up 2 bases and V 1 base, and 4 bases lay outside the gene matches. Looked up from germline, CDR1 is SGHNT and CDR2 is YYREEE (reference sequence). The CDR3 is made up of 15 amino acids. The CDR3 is CASSLYAGDTDTQYF. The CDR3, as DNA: TGTGCCAGCAGCTTGTATGCGGGAGACACAGATACGCAGTATTTT.

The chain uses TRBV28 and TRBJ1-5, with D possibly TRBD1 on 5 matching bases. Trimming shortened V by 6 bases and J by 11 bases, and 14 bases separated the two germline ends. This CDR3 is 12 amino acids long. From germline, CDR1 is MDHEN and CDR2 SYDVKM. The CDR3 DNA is TGTGCCAGCAGGGCGAACAGGATAGCCCAGCATTTT. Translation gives CASRANRIAQHF. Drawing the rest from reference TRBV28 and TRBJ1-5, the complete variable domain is DVKVTQSSRYLVKRTGEKVFLECVQDMDHENMFWYRQDPGLGLRLIYFSYDVKMKEKGDIPEGYSVSREKKERFSLILESASTNQTSMYLCASRANRIAQHFGDGTRLSIL.

CDR3 DNA: TGTGCCTGGAGTGTCCGAGGGAATGAAGCTTTCTTT. Translation: CAWSVRGNEAFF. The rearrangement links TRBV30 to TRBJ1-1; D gene unclear. V lost 0 bases and J 7 bases, leaving 9 bases between the germline ends. There are 12 residues in the CDR3. CDR1 GTSNPN and CDR2 SVGIG come from the germline V gene (reference sequence).

The CDR3 protein is CASSFSSGAGNQPQHF. CDR3 bases: TGTGCCAGCAGTTTCTCCTCAGGGGCTGGCAATCAGCCCCAGCATTTT. The chain couples TRBV28 to TRBJ1-5; tentatively, D is TRBD1 (6 bases). From germline, CDR1 is MDHEN and CDR2 SYDVKM. V gave up 3 bases and J gave up 2 bases, with 14 bases separating them. The CDR3 spans 16 residues.

The CDR3 bases are TGTGCCAGCAGCCAAGCTAGCGGGAGAGGATCAGATACGCAGTATTTT. Translated: CASSQASGRGSDTQYF. The rearrangement uses TRBV3-1 (or the pseudogene TRBV3-2) and TRBJ2-3, with 10 positions matching TRBD2. The CDR3 runs to 16 residues. The germline CDR1 and CDR2 sequences are LGHDT and YNNKEL (reference sequence). The trim removed 1 base at V and 4 bases at J, leaving 5 bases unmatched.

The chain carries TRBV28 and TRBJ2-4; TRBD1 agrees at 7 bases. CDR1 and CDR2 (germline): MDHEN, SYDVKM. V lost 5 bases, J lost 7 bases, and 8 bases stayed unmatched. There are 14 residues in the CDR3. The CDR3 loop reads CASSPTGYLNIQYF. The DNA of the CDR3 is TGTGCCAGCAGTCCGACAGGGTATTTGAACATTCAGTACTTC.

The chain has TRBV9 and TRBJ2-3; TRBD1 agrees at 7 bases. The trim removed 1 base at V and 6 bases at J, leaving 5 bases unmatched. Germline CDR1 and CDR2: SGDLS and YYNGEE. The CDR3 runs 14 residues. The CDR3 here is CASSVSTGTDTQYF. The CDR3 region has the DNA TGTGCCAGCAGCGTATCGACAGGGACGGATACGCAGTATTTT.

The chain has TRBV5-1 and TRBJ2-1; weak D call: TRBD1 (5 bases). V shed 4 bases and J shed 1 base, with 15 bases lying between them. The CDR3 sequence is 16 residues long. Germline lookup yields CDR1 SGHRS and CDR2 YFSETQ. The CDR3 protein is CASSTEAGLSYNEQFF. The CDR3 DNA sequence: TGCGCCAGCAGCACGGAAGCAGGGTTATCCTACAATGAGCAGTTCTTC.

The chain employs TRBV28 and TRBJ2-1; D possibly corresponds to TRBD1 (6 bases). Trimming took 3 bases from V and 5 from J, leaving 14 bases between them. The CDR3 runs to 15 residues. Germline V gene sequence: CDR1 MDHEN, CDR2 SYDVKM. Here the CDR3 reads CASSLGRGNNNEQFF. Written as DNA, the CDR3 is TGTGCCAGCAGTTTGGGCAGGGGAAATAACAATGAGCAGTTCTTC.

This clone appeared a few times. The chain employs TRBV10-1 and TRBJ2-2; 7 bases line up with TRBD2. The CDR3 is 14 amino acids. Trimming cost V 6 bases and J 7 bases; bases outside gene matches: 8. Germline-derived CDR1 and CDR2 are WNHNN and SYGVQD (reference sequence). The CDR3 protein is CASSAGLEGGELFF. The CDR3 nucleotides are TGCGCCAGCAGCGCTGGACTAGAAGGCGGGGAGCTGTTTTTT.

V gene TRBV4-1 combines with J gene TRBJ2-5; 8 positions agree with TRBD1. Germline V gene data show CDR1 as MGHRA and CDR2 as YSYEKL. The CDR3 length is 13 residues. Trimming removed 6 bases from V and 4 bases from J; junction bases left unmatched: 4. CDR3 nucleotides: TGCGCCAGCAGAGGACAGGGAGGAGAGACCCAGTACTTC. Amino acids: CASRGQGGETQYF.

CDR3 sequence: CARYRDREYPGELFF. The CDR3 nucleotides read TGTGCCAGATACCGGGACAGGGAATACCCCGGGGAGCTGTTTTTT. The rearrangement uses TRBV19 and TRBJ2-2, with 9 bases that match TRBD1. V trimming: 9 bases; J trimming: 6 bases; junction bases outside the gene matches: 11. From germline, CDR1 is LNHDA and CDR2 SQIVND (reference sequence). The CDR3 runs 15 residues.

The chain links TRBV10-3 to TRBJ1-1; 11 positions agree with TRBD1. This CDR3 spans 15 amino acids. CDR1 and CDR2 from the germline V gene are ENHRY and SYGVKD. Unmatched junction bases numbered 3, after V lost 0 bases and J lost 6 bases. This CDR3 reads CAISESRTGGSEAFF. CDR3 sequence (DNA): TGTGCCATCAGTGAGTCAAGGACAGGGGGCTCTGAAGCTTTCTTT.

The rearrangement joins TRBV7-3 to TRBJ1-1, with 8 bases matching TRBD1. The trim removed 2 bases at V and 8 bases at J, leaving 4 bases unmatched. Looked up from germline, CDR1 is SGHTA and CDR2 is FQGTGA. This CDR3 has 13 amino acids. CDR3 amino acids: CASSLRQGAEAFF. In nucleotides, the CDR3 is TGTGCCAGCAGCTTACGGCAGGGGGCCGAAGCTTTCTTT.

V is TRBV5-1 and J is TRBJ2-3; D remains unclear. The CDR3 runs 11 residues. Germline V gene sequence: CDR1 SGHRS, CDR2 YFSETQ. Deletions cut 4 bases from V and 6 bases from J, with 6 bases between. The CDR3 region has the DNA TGCGCCAGCAGCCCTATGGATACGCAGTATTTT. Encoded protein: CASSPMDTQYF.

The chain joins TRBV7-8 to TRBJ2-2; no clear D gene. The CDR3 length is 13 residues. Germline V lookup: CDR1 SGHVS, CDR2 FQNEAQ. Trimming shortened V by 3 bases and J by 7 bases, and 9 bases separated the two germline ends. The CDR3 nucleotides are TGTGCCAGCAGCTTCGCTGCAGGCGGGGAGCTGTTTTTT. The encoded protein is CASSFAAGGELFF.